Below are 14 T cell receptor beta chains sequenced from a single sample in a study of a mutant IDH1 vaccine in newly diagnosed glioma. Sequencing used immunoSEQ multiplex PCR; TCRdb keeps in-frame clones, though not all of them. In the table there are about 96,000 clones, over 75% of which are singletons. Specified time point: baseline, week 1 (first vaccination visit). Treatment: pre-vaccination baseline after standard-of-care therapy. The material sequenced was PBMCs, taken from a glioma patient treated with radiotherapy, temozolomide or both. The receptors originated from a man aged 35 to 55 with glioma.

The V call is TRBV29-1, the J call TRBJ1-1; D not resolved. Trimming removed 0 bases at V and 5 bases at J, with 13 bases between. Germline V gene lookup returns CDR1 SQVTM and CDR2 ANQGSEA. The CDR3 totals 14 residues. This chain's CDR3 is CSVEDTGWGTEAFF. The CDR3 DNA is TGCAGCGTTGAAGATACGGGCTGGGGAACTGAAGCTTTCTTT.

The CDR3 sequence is CASTLLSNYGYTF. CDR3 coding DNA: TGTGCCAGCACCCTCTTATCTAACTATGGCTACACCTTC. The chain has TRBV28 and TRBJ1-2; D is ambiguous. The CDR3 spans 13 residues. The V and J ends lost 7 bases and 0 bases respectively, with 9 bases between them. In germline, CDR1 is MDHEN, CDR2 SYDVKM.

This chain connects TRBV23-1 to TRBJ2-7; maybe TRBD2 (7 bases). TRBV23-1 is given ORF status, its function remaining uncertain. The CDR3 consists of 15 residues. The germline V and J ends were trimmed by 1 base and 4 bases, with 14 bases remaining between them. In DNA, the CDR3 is TGCGCCAGCAGTCAATACGGGGGGCGTAGGTACGAGCAGTACTTC. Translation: CASSQYGGRRYEQYF.

The CDR3 reads CASSPRDTALGNTIYF. CDR3 in DNA: TGCGCCAGCTCCCCACGGGACACCGCTTTAGGAAACACCATATATTTT. V usage is TRBV4-3 and J usage is TRBJ1-3; D may be TRBD1 (6 bases). The CDR3 spans 16 residues. The V gene lost 8 bases and the J gene lost 4 bases, with 21 bases spanning the gap. The germline V gene has CDR1 LGHNA and CDR2 YSLEER.

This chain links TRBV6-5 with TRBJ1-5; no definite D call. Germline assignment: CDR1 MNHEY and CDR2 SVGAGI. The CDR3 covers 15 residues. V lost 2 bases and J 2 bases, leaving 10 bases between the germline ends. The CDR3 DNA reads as TGTGCCAGCAGTTACGGTCACACGGGCAATCAGCCCCAGCATTTT. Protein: CASSYGHTGNQPQHF.

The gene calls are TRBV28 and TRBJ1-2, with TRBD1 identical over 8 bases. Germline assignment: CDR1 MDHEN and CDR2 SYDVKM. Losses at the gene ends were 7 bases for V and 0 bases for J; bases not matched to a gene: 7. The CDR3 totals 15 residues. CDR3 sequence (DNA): TGTGCCAGCAACTACAGGGGGAGCGCTAACTATGGCTACACCTTC. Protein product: CASNYRGSANYGYTF.

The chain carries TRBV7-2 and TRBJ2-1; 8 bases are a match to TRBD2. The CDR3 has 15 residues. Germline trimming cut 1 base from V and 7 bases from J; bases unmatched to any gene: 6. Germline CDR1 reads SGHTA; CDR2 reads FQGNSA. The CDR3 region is CASSLGGRPLNEQFF. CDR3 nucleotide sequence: TGTGCCAGCAGCTTAGGCGGGAGGCCCTTAAATGAGCAGTTCTTC.

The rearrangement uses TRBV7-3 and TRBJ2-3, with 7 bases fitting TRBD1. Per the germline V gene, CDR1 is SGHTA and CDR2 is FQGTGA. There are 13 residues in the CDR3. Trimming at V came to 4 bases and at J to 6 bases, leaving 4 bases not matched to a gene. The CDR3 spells CASSSTGLDTQYF. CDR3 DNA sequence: TGTGCCAGCAGCTCGACAGGGTTGGATACGCAGTATTTT.

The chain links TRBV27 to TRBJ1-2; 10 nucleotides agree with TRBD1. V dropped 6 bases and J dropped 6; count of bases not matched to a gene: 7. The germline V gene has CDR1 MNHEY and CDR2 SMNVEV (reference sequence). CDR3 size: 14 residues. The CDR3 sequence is CASRPDRGRHGYTF. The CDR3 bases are TGTGCCAGCAGGCCCGACAGGGGGCGGCATGGCTACACCTTC.

CDR3 protein: CAWSFNEQYF. DNA for the CDR3: TGTGCCTGGAGTTTCAACGAGCAGTACTTC. V is TRBV30 and J is TRBJ2-7; unclear D gene. The germline V gene has CDR1 GTSNPN and CDR2 SVGIG (reference sequence). The CDR3 runs to 10 residues. Trimming took 2 bases from V and 5 from J, leaving 4 bases between them. The full variable domain, rest sourced from reference TRBV30 and TRBJ2-7, is SQTIHQWPATLVQPVGSPLSLECTVEGTSNPNLYWYRQAAGRGLQLLFYSVGIGQISSEVPQNLSASRPQDRQFILSSKKLLLSDSGFYLCAWSFNEQYFGPGTRLTVT.

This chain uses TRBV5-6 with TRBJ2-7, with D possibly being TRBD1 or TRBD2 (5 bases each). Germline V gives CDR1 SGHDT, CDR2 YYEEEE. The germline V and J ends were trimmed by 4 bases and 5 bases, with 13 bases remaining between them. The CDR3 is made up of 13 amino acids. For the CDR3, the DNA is TGTGCCAGCAGCCTGGGACCTCAGAACGAGCAGTACTTC. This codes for CASSLGPQNEQYF.

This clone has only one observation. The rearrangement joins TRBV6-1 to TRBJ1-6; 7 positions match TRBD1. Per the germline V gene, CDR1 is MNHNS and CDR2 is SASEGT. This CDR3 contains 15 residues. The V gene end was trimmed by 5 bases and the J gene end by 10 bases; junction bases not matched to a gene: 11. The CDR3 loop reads CASSSQRQGRSPLHF. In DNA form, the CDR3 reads TGTGCCAGCAGTTCCCAACGACAGGGAAGGTCACCCCTCCACTTT.

CDR3 nucleotides: TGTGCCAGCAGCTTTGGGACGGCCTACGAGCAGTACTTC. It yields the protein CASSFGTAYEQYF. This chain joins TRBV7-6 and TRBJ2-7, with D perhaps given as TRBD1 or TRBD2 (5 bases each). The CDR3 is 13 residues long. V lost 3 bases and J lost 2, with 8 bases in between. The germline V gene encodes CDR1 SGHVS and CDR2 FNYEAQ.

The CDR3 DNA reads as TGCGCCAGCAGCTTGGCGTCGGGAGGGCCATATGAGCAGTTCTTC. Its translation: CASSLASGGPYEQFF. This chain connects TRBV5-1 to TRBJ2-1; 8 nucleotides agree with TRBD2. The germline V gene encodes CDR1 SGHRS and CDR2 YFSETQ. The CDR3 extends over 15 amino acids. The V and J ends lost 0 bases and 8 bases, in that order; junction bases with no gene match: 7.